This T cell receptor (beta chain) is from a study of T-cell reconstitution after alpha-beta-depleted transplantation in children. Unique molecular identifiers were incorporated into the prepared TCRbeta library. TCRdb reprocessed the PCR reads with MiXCR, giving one entry per CDR3 protein. The table has over 150,000 distinct CDR3 sequences, roughly 6.5% seen once. The sample holds many counts of this clonotype. Its target is not known. CDR1 is SQVTM and CDR2 is ANQGSEA in the germline V gene. The CDR3 is 11 amino acids. Between the trimmed V and J ends, which lost 6 bases and 1 base, there was a span of 7 bases. Findings of the study overall: A year post-transplant, T-cell counts and diversity derived mostly from newly produced T cells.

The sequence derives from a girl under three years old with combined immunodeficiency, due to receive a stem cell transplant. Material: PBMCs, obtained before TCRalphabeta/CD19-depleted stem cell transplant. The rearrangement joins TRBV29-1 to TRBJ2-7, with TRBD1 as a possible D gene (5 bases). The CDR3 loop is CSVRQSYEQYF. The CDR3 DNA reads as TGCAGCGTCCGACAGTCCTACGAGCAGTACTTC.